The clone carrying this T cell receptor beta chain was seen ten or more times. As yet, its antigen is unknown. These data originate in a study of cytomegalovirus exposure and HLA in healthy donors. Study-wide results and caveats: It was 150 to 200 TCR beta chains that were listed as cytomegalovirus-associated.

Researchers ran the PCR with 60 Vbeta and 13 Jbeta primers. Assay used: immunoSEQ multiplex PCR; TCRdb lists only in-frame clones, some missing. The sample carries some 150,000 clones, about 78% recorded once. Sequencing was performed on PBMCs. The source is a man aged 18 to 29 in good health and CMV-seronegative.

CDR3 region: CASSRDRVNTEAFF. CDR3 coding DNA: TGTGCCAGTAGTAGGGACAGGGTGAACACTGAAGCTTTCTTT. The chain is built from TRBV19 and TRBJ1-1, with 9 bases lining up with TRBD1. Trimming cost V 4 bases and J 0 bases; bases outside gene matches: 0. Looked up from germline, CDR1 is LNHDA and CDR2 is SQIVND (reference sequence). The CDR3 totals 14 residues.